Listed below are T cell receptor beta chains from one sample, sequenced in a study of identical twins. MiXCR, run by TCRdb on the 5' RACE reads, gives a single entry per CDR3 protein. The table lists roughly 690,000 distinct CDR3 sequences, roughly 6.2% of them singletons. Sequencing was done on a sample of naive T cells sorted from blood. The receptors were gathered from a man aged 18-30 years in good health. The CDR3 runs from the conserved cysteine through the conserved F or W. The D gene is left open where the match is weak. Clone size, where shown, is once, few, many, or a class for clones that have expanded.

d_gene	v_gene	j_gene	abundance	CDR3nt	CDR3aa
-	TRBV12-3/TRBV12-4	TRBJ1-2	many	TGTGCCAGCAGACCAAGCACAGGCCCGTATGGCTACACCTTC	CASRPSTGPYGYTF
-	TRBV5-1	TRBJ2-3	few	TGCGCCAGCAGTCAAGCCCAGGGGGATACGCAGTATTTT	CASSQAQGDTQYF
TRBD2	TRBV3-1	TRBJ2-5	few	TGTGCCAGCAGCCAAGGTCTTGGCGGGAGGGCCTCTGAGACCCAGTACTTC	CASSQGLGGRASETQYF
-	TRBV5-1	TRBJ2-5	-	TGCGCCAACAGCTTTGGGAGGCTCGAGACCCAGTACTTC	CANSFGRLETQYF
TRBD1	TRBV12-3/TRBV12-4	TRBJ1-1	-	TGTGCCAGCAGTTCAAGACAGGGTGGGGGCACTGAAGCTTTCTTT	CASSSRQGGGTEAFF
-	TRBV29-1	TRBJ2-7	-	TGCAGCGTTTCCGAATTCTCGGGCTACGAGCAGTACTTC	CSVSEFSGYEQYF
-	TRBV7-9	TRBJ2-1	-	TGTGCCAGCAGCTTAGCCTTTAGCGTTGCCTACAATGAGCAGTTCTTC	CASSLAFSVAYNEQFF
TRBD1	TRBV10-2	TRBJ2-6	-	TGCGCCACCCGGGACAGTGGCTCTGGGGCCAACGTCCTGACTTTC	CATRDSGSGANVLTF
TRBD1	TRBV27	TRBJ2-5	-	TGTGCCAGCAAGCGAGCCCGGACAGGGAAAAAGTACTTC	CASKRARTGKKYF
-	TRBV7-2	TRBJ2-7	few	TGTGCCAGCAGCCTCGGGACAAAAAGGGAACAGTACTTC	CASSLGTKREQYF
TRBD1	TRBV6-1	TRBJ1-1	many	TGTGCCAGCAGAGGGACAGCGAACACTGAAGCTTTCTTT	CASRGTANTEAFF
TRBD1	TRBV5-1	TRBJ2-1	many	TGCGCCAGCAGCTTCGACAGGGAGGAGCAGTTCTTC	CASSFDREEQFF
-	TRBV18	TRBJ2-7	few	TGTGCCAGCTCACCACCGGGGTGGGGGTCCTACGAGCAGTACTTC	CASSPPGWGSYEQYF
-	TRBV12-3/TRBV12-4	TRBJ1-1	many	TGTGCCAGCAGTTTAACGACGGCAGAAGCTTTCTTT	CASSLTTAEAFF
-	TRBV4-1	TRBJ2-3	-	TGCGCCAGCAGCCAAGATACAGCGCGGGATACGCAGTATTTT	CASSQDTARDTQYF
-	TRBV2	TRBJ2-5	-	TGTGCCAGCAGGGGGAGTCCAAATCAAGAGACCCAGTACTTC	CASRGSPNQETQYF
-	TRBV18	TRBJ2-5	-	TGTGCCAGCGTCGAACTCGGGGGACAAGAGACCCAGTACTTC	CASVELGGQETQYF
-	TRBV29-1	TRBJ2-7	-	TGCAGCACCACTCCGGGGGCCGGGTACAATGAGCAGTACTTC	CSTTPGAGYNEQYF
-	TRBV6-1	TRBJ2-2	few	TGTGCCAGCAGTAAAGAGACATTTTTCACCGGGGAGCTGTTTTTT	CASSKETFFTGELFF
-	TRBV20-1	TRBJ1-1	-	TGCAGTGCTAGAGTCGTGAACACTGAAGCTTTCTTT	CSARVVNTEAFF
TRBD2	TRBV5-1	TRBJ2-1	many	TGTGCCAGCAGGGGACTAGCGGACAATGAGCAGTTCTTC	CASRGLADNEQFF
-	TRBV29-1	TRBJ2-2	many	TGCAGCGTTGCAGTCAGGTCTTCGAACACCGGGGAGCTGTTTTTT	CSVAVRSSNTGELFF
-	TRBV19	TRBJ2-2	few	TGTGCCAGTAGAGACCAGGGACAAGTCACCGGGGAGCTGTTTTTT	CASRDQGQVTGELFF
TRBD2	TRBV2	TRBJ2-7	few	TGTGCCAGCAGGGGAACCGGGACTAGGCTATACGAGCAGTACTTC	CASRGTGTRLYEQYF
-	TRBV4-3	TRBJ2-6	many	TGCGCCAGCAGCGGGGTCTTCCACTCTGGGGCCAACGTCCTGACTTTC	CASSGVFHSGANVLTF
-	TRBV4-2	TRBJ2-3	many	TGTGCCAGCAGCCAGCAGGGGCGTAGCACAGATACGCAGTATTTT	CASSQQGRSTDTQYF
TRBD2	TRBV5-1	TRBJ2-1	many	TGCGCCAGCAGGACTAAACCCGGGACTAGCTCGTTGGAGCAGTTCTTC	CASRTKPGTSSLEQFF
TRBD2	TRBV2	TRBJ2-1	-	TGTGCCAGCACGGGGACTAGCGGGAGGGGTGACAATGAGCAGTTCTTC	CASTGTSGRGDNEQFF
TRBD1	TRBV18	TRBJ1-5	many	TGTGCCAGCTCACCACGGGACAGGGTACGGCAGCCCCAGCATTTT	CASSPRDRVRQPQHF
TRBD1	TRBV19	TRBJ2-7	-	TGTGCCAGTAGGAGGACAGGGGGAAACTACGAGCAGTACTTC	CASRRTGGNYEQYF
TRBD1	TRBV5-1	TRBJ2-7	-	TGCGCCAGCAGCTCCTCGACAGGGAACTACGAGCAGTACTTC	CASSSSTGNYEQYF
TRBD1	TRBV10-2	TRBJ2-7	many	TGCGCCAGCAGGGGACAGGGATCCTACGAGCAGTACTTC	CASRGQGSYEQYF
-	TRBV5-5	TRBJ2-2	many	TGTGCCAGCAGCTTAGGCGGAGGGGCCGGGGAGCTGTTTTTT	CASSLGGGAGELFF
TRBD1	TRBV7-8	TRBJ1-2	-	TGTGCCAGCAGCACCGGGACAGTAGAAGTAGCTAACTATGGCTACACCTTC	CASSTGTVEVANYGYTF
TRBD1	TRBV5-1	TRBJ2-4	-	TGCGCCAGCAGCCTACCGACAGGGGGCGCGAACAAAAACATTCAGTACTTC	CASSLPTGGANKNIQYF
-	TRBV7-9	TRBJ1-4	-	TGTGCCAGCAGCCCGGCCTGGGAAAAACTGTTTTTT	CASSPAWEKLFF
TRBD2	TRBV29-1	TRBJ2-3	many	TGCAGCGGGCGTCCGGGGGGGATCACAGATACGCAGTATTTT	CSGRPGGITDTQYF
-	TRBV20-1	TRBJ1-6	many	TGCAGTGCAAGAGACTCGGGACTTAATTCACCCCTCCACTTT	CSARDSGLNSPLHF
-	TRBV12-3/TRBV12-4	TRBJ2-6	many	TGTGCCAGCAGCCCCCACATCTCTGGGGCCAACGTCCTGACTTTC	CASSPHISGANVLTF
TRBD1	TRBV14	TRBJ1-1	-	TGTGCCAGCAGCCAAGGGAAGGGGGCGTCGGGAAAAGCTTTCTTT	CASSQGKGASGKAFF
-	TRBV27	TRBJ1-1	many	TGTGCCAGCAGTTTAGGAGGGCCCACTGAAGCTTTCTTT	CASSLGGPTEAFF